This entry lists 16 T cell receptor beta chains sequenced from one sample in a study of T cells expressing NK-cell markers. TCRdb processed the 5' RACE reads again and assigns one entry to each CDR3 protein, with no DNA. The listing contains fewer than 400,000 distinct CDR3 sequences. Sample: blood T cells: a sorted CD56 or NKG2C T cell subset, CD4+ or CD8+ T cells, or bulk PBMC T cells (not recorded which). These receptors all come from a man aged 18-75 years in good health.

Here the CDR3 reads CASSSYRAGFLYEQYF. The V gene is TRBV27, the J gene TRBJ2-7; TCRdb's assignment of TRBD1 cannot be checked, as there is no DNA. The V gene's germline CDR1 is MNHEY and CDR2 SMNVEV (reference sequence). CDR3 size: 16 residues.

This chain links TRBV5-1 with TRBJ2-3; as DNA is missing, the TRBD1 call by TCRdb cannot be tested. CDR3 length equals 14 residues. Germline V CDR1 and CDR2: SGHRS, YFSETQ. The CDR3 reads CASMSGGARDTQYF.

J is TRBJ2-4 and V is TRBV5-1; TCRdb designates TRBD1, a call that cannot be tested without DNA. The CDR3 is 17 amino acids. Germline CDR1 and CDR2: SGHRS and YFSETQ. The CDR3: CASSPGLLGVAKNIQYF.

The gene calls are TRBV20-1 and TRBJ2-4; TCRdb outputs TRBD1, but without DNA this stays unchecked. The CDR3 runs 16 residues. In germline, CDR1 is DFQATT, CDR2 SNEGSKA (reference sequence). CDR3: CSARGYSWGTKNIQYF.

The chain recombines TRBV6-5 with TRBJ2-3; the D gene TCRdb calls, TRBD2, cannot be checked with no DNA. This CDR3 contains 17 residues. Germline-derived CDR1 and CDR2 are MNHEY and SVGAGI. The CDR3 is CASSSHSGGTRTDTQYF.

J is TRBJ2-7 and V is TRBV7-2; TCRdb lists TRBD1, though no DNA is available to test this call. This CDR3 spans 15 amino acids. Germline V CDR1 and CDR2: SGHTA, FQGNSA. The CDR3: CASSSQGGFRDEQYF.

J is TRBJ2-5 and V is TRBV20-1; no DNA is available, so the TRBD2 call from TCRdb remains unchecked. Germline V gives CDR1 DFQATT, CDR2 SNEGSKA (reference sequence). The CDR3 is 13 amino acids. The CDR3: CSAVLATKETQYF.

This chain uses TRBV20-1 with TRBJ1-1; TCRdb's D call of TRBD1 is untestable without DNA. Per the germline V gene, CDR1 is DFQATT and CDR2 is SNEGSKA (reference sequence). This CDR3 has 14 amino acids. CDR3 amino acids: CSVRQGLMNTEAFF.

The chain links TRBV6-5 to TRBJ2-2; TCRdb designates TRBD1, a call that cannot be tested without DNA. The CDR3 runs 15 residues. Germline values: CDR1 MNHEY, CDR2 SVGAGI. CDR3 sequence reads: CASSYSGRESGELFF.

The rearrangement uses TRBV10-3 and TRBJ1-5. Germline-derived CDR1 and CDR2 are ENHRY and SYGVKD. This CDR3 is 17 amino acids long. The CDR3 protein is CAISESPRGGGDQPQHF.

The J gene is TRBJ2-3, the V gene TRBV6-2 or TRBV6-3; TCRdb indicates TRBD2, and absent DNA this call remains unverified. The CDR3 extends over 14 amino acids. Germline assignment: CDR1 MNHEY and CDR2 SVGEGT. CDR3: CASRPGLYTDTQYF.

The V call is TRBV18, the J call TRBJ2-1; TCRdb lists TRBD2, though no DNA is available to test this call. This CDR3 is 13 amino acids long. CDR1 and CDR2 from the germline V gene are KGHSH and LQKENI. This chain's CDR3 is CASSPGGIDEQFF.

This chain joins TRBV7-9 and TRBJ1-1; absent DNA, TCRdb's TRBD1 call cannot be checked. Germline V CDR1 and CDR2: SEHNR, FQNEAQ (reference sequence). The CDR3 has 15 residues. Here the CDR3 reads CASSSKGRDSDEAFF.

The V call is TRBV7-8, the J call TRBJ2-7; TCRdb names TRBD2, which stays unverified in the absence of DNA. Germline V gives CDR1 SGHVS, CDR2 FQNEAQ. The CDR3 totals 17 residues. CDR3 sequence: CASSLGQGTSYAYEQYF. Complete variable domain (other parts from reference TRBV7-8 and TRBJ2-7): GAGVSQSPRYKVAKRGQDVALRCDPISGHVSLFWYQQALGQGPEFLTYFQNEAQLDKSGLPSDRFFAERPEGSVSTLKIQRTQQEDSAVYLCASSLGQGTSYAYEQYFGPGTRLTVT.

CDR3 in amino acids: CASRGPTRDEQYF. The V call is TRBV19, the J call TRBJ2-7; the D call of TRBD2 rests on TCRdb alone, since no DNA is present to check it. Germline values: CDR1 LNHDA, CDR2 SQIVND (reference sequence). This CDR3 region has 13 residues.

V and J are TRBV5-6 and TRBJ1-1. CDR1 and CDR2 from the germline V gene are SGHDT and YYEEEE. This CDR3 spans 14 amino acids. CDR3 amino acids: CASSRLGRAGEAFF.